The rows below give T cell receptor beta chains drawn from one sample of a study of blood T cell repertoires in COVID-19. Clones were read by immunoSEQ multiplex PCR, and TCRdb kept only the in-frame ones, dropping some. Of around 200,000 clones listed, 84% are singletons. Sequencing used peripheral blood. The source of these receptors is a woman in her sixties or seventies with COVID-19, enrolled during active disease. The CDR3 runs from the conserved cysteine through the conserved F or W. The D gene is left open where the match is weak. Expanded clones get a size class; other rows say once, few or many, or leave the size out.

d_gene	v_gene	j_gene	abundance	CDR3nt	CDR3aa
TRBD1	TRBV7-2	TRBJ1-5	-	TGTGCCAGCACCCTTGGGACAGGGGATCAGCCCCAGCATTTT	CASTLGTGDQPQHF
-	TRBV29-1	TRBJ1-1	-	TGCAGCGTTGAAGCGTCGAGGAACACTGAAGCTTTCTTT	CSVEASRNTEAFF
TRBD1	TRBV19	TRBJ1-1	few	TGTGCCAGTAGTATAGGGGACAGAGAAGCTTTCTTT	CASSIGDREAFF
TRBD1	TRBV4-1	TRBJ1-6	few	TGCGCCAGCAGCCACGTCGGACAGGGTAATTCACCCCTCCACTTT	CASSHVGQGNSPLHF
TRBD1	TRBV19	TRBJ1-1	-	TGTGCCAGTAGTATAGTGGGACAGGTGAACACTGAAGCTTTCTTT	CASSIVGQVNTEAFF
-	TRBV21-1	TRBJ1-1	few	TGTGCCAGCAGTCCCAAAGGGTACCCGGGCGCTCCAGGGACTGAAGCTTTCTTT	CASSPKGYPGAPGTEAFF
-	TRBV2	TRBJ1-1	-	TGTGCCAGCAAGGAGGGTGTCGACGCTTTCTTT	CASKEGVDAFF
-	TRBV15	TRBJ2-6	-	TGTGCCACCACCCAAGGCGGGGCGGGGGCCAACGTCCTGACTTTC	CATTQGGAGANVLTF
TRBD1	TRBV23-1	TRBJ1-6	-	TGCGCCAGCTCGTGGACAGGGGGCTTCTCACCCCTCCACTTT	CASSWTGGFSPLHF
-	TRBV6-6	TRBJ2-1	-	TGTGCCAGCAGTTACTCCCGGGCTTCGGGCGGGGAGCAGTTCTTC	CASSYSRASGGEQFF
-	TRBV15	TRBJ1-5	few	TGTGCCACCAGCGAAGGGGTAGCTCAGCCCCAGCATTTT	CATSEGVAQPQHF
-	TRBV2	TRBJ1-1	-	TGTGCCAGCGGGGGACAGAACACTGAAGCTTTCTTT	CASGGQNTEAFF
-	TRBV14	TRBJ1-2	-	TGTGCCAGCAGCCCTAGCCTGAACTATGGCTACACCTTC	CASSPSLNYGYTF
TRBD2	TRBV30	TRBJ2-4	-	TGTGCCTGGAGGGGAATCGGGACTAGCGGGGTAGCCAAAAACATTCAGTACTTC	CAWRGIGTSGVAKNIQYF
-	TRBV28	TRBJ1-5	few	TGTGCCAGCAGTTTATATGTCAGGATAGGCAATCAGCCCCAGCATTTT	CASSLYVRIGNQPQHF
-	TRBV5-1	TRBJ2-7	-	TGCGCCAGCAGCCACACGGGAGCAGGGAGCTACGAGCAGTACTTC	CASSHTGAGSYEQYF
-	TRBV10-3	TRBJ1-1	-	TGTGCCATCAGGGACTTAATGAACACTGAAGCTTTCTTT	CAIRDLMNTEAFF
-	TRBV30	TRBJ1-6	-	TGTGCCTGTCGGGGAAATATTAATTCACCCCTCCACTTT	CACRGNINSPLHF
-	TRBV21-1	TRBJ2-5	-	TGTGCCAGCAGCACCGGCCCCTGGGGAGCATGGGAGACCCAGTACTTC	CASSTGPWGAWETQYF
TRBD1	TRBV5-6	TRBJ1-2	-	TGTGCCAGCAGTGACGGGACAGGGTACTATGGCTACACCTTC	CASSDGTGYYGYTF
-	TRBV3-1/TRBV3-2	TRBJ2-7	few	TGTGCCAGCAGCCAAGATGGGGGGACCGACTACGAGCAGTACTTC	CASSQDGGTDYEQYF
-	TRBV28	TRBJ1-5	-	TGTGCCAGCAGTCCACGCCAGGGCACATCCTGGTTGGAGCCCCAGCATTTT	CASSPRQGTSWLEPQHF
-	TRBV19	TRBJ1-1	-	TGTGCCAGTAGTTACAGCCTGAACACTGAAGCTTTCTTT	CASSYSLNTEAFF
TRBD1	TRBV6-1	TRBJ2-7	-	TGTGCCAGCAGTGCTCCGGACAGGTTCATCTCCTACGAGCAGTACTTC	CASSAPDRFISYEQYF
-	TRBV18	TRBJ1-5	once	TGTGCCAGCTCACCAGGAACAGCATCCGAGCCCCAGCATTTT	CASSPGTASEPQHF
TRBD2	TRBV27	TRBJ2-2	once	TGTGCCAGCACCTTTGGACTAGCGGGAGGGCCAAACGGGGAGCTGTTTTTT	CASTFGLAGGPNGELFF
-	TRBV2	TRBJ1-1	many	TGTGCCAGCAGTGTACAGGGTATGAACACTGAAGCTTTCTTT	CASSVQGMNTEAFF
-	TRBV6-5	TRBJ1-1	-	TGTGCCAGCAGCCGCACTGAAGCTTTCTTT	CASSRTEAFF
TRBD2	TRBV5-4	TRBJ2-7	-	TGTGCCAGCAGCTTGGGGACTAGCGGGAGGAACGAGCAGTACTTC	CASSLGTSGRNEQYF
-	TRBV28	TRBJ1-1	-	TGTGCCAGCAGTTTAAGAGCGCCTGAAGCTTTCTTT	CASSLRAPEAFF
-	TRBV5-1	TRBJ1-1	-	TGCGCCAGCAGCTTGAGGGGTTCCACTGAAGCTTTCTTT	CASSLRGSTEAFF
TRBD1	TRBV24-1	TRBJ2-3	few	TGTGCCACCAGTGGATGGGGACAGCCCGACTCCTACTTCACAGATACGCAGTATTTT	CATSGWGQPDSYFTDTQYF
TRBD1	TRBV28	TRBJ1-4	-	TGTGCCAGCAGCCGAACAGGGGTAGGTGAAAAACTGTTTTTT	CASSRTGVGEKLFF
TRBD1	TRBV7-8	TRBJ1-5	-	TGTGCCAGCAGCTCTCAGGGGGAGATCAATCAGCCCCAGCATTTT	CASSSQGEINQPQHF
TRBD1	TRBV14	TRBJ2-4	-	TGTGCCAGCAGCCCAAAGAGACAGGGGCCGGGGGCCAAAAACATTCAGTACTTC	CASSPKRQGPGAKNIQYF
TRBD1	TRBV27	TRBJ1-2	-	TGTGCCAGCAGTCAACTCGAGGGGACAGGCCGTAACTATGGCTACACCTTC	CASSQLEGTGRNYGYTF
TRBD1	TRBV2	TRBJ1-5	-	TGTGCCAGTACAGGGGGCTGGTATCAGCCCCAGCATTTT	CASTGGWYQPQHF
TRBD2	TRBV28	TRBJ2-5	-	TGTGCCAGCAGTGAAAATAGCGGGAGTCGGAAGACCCAGTACTTC	CASSENSGSRKTQYF
-	TRBV3-1/TRBV3-2	TRBJ1-1	few	TGTGCCAGCAGTCCCAGGAGTCGGGGTACCATGAACACTGAAGCTTTCTTT	CASSPRSRGTMNTEAFF
-	TRBV7-2	TRBJ1-4	-	TGTGCCAGCAGCCCCTTCGGGGGGATGGAAAAACTGTTTTTT	CASSPFGGMEKLFF
TRBD1	TRBV2	TRBJ1-2	few	TGTGCCAGCAGTGGACAGGGGGCGCGAGGCTACACCTTC	CASSGQGARGYTF
-	TRBV5-6	TRBJ2-2	-	TGTGCCAGCAGCTTACGATACAGGGATGGCACCGGGGAGCTGTTTTTT	CASSLRYRDGTGELFF
-	TRBV19	TRBJ1-1	-	TGTGCCAGTAGTGTCAGGGGCCGGGGAATGAACACTGAAGCTTTCTTT	CASSVRGRGMNTEAFF
TRBD2	TRBV6-5	TRBJ2-1	-	TGTGCCAGCAGTAAGGGACTAGCAGTGGCTGAGCAGTTCTTC	CASSKGLAVAEQFF
TRBD2	TRBV7-9	TRBJ2-2	-	TGTGCCAGCAGCGAAAGCGGGACCACCGGGGAGCTGTTTTTT	CASSESGTTGELFF
-	TRBV29-1	TRBJ1-2	-	TGCAGCCGGGGGAGGGGTAACTATGGCTACACCTTC	CSRGRGNYGYTF
-	TRBV21-1	TRBJ2-2	-	TGTGCCAGCAGCAATTACCAAAGACTAGCGGGGGCTAGGTTAGCCGGGGAGCTGTTTTTT	CASSNYQRLAGARLAGELFF
TRBD2	TRBV11-2	TRBJ2-1	-	TGTGCCAGCAGCCTGTCTAGCGGAAGCTCCTACAATGAGCAGTTCTTC	CASSLSSGSSYNEQFF
TRBD2	TRBV4-1	TRBJ2-3	-	TGCGCCAGCAGCCAAATGGTAGCGGGGGGTGCAGATACGCAGTATTTT	CASSQMVAGGADTQYF
-	TRBV9	TRBJ2-3	-	TGTGCCAGCAGCGTAGAAGAGGATAGGCAGTATTTT	CASSVEEDRQYF
TRBD1	TRBV18	TRBJ2-3	once	TGTGCCAGCTCACCGGCGACAGGGAGCACAGATACGCAGTATTTT	CASSPATGSTDTQYF
TRBD2	TRBV3-1/TRBV3-2	TRBJ2-5	-	TGTGCCAGCAGCCTGGGACTAGCGGTCGGGGCTGAGACCCAGTACTTC	CASSLGLAVGAETQYF
TRBD2	TRBV11-3	TRBJ2-1	-	TGTGCCAGCAGCACGTACGGGGGGGCCACCTACAATGAGCAGTTCTTC	CASSTYGGATYNEQFF
TRBD1	TRBV6-5	TRBJ1-1	-	TGTGCCAGCAGCCGGACAGGGGGAACCGCTGAAGCTTTCTTT	CASSRTGGTAEAFF
-	TRBV6-5	TRBJ1-2	-	TGTGCCAGCAGTTACTCGCAAGAGCCCCATGGCTACACCTTC	CASSYSQEPHGYTF
-	TRBV9	TRBJ1-1	once	TGTGCCAGCAGCCCATCGACAGCCAACACTGAAGCTTTCTTT	CASSPSTANTEAFF